This entry is about one T cell receptor beta chain. As yet, its antigen is unknown. The method was immunoSEQ multiplex PCR; TCRdb's version includes in-frame clones alone and lacks a portion of them. This sample has tens of thousands of clones, with over 75% found just once. CDR1 and CDR2 (germline): MNHNY, SVGAGI (reference sequence). The CDR3 extends over 15 amino acids. The V gene lost 2 bases and the J gene lost 6 bases, with 13 bases spanning the gap. The source of the sample is a study of radiotherapy plus CTLA-4 blockade in lung cancer. Study outcomes and limitations: Tumor-derived TCR clones expanded in blood after radiotherapy plus ipilimumab.

The V call is TRBV6-6, the J call TRBJ2-2; tentatively, D is TRBD2 (5 bases). The origin of this receptor is a human donor with non-small cell lung cancer who had a complete response to radiotherapy plus ipilimumab. The starting material was peripheral blood, obtained from a patient treated with radiotherapy plus ipilimumab. The CDR3 nucleotides are TGTGCCAGCAGTTACATAGCGACCGGGGCCGGGGAGCTGTTTTTT. This translates into CASSYIATGAGELFF.